These T cell receptor beta chains were read from a single sample in a study of blood T cell repertoires in COVID-19. Produced via immunoSEQ multiplex PCR; TCRdb's table is partial and in-frame only. The table lists 250,000 or so clones, around 84% of them singletons. Sequencing was carried out using peripheral blood. All receptors come from a woman aged 55-69 years with COVID-19, enrolled during active disease. Both conserved end residues are trimmed from each CDR3.

j_call v_call cdr3_aa
TRBJ2-7 TRBV28 ASSAPGLADRSYEQY
TRBJ2-2 TRBV6-6 ASSRRESGELF
TRBJ1-1 TRBV9 ASRSEGSWNTEAF
TRBJ2-3 TRBV6-1 ASSESVAGGMDTQY
TRBJ2-7 TRBV27 ASSASGNSYEQY
TRBJ1-1 TRBV18 ASSPPGPSRGGARTTEAF
TRBJ1-1 TRBV29-1 SAGQVGTEAF
TRBJ2-1 TRBV20-1 SASGHYNEQF
TRBJ2-2 TRBV7-9 ASSPNDFPYTGELF
TRBJ2-1 TRBV29-1 SVDGRAPSSYNEQF
TRBJ2-1 TRBV5-1 ASSLRLAGSMDNEQF
TRBJ2-2 TRBV11-3 ASSPGQPVGELF
TRBJ1-5 TRBV6-5 ASKEGYQPQH
TRBJ1-4 TRBV4-3 ASSQVRGANEKLF
TRBJ2-5 TRBV7-9 ASCVGGGLETQY
TRBJ2-7 TRBV10-1 ASSEGTGFSEQY
TRBJ2-1 TRBV18 ASSPPGQGEYNEQF
TRBJ2-5 TRBV10-3 AISVGRQETQY
TRBJ2-7 TRBV5-6 ASSSGQVFALEQY
TRBJ2-1 TRBV6-6 ASTSTSSYNEQF
TRBJ1-6 TRBV28 ATYRGNSPLH
TRBJ2-1 TRBV7-6 ASSRGLAGAYNEQF
TRBJ2-1 TRBV7-3 ASSPDRSYNEQF
TRBJ1-5 TRBV15 ATSRDAGGHQPQH
TRBJ2-7 TRBV10-3 AIAADYEQY
TRBJ1-2 TRBV30 AWREQGNYGYT
TRBJ2-7 TRBV30 AWTRLGYEQY
TRBJ2-5 TRBV5-1 ASSLNRVGETQY
TRBJ2-2 TRBV10-3 AISRQNTGELF
TRBJ1-2 TRBV7-2 ASSPDSANYGYT
TRBJ2-1 TRBV5-1 ASSLTSGVYNEQF
TRBJ2-4 TRBV7-2 ASSFRHISKNIQY
TRBJ2-2 TRBV7-3 ASSALRGAGSGGELF
TRBJ1-1 TRBV11-2 ASSQPPMATEAF
TRBJ1-1 TRBV6-5 ASRGQLHDEAF
TRBJ1-1 TRBV9 ASSVGGGYGMNTEAF
TRBJ2-2 TRBV5-4 ASSSGRLAATGELF
TRBJ1-1 TRBV19 ASRASGQNTEAF
TRBJ2-7 TRBV28 ASSLMGERAYEQY
TRBJ1-2 TRBV5-4 ASSRYSDSYYGYT
TRBJ2-3 TRBV9 ASSGLAGGLNTQY
TRBJ1-6 TRBV4-1 ASSQVGQYNSPLH
TRBJ2-1 TRBV12-5 ASGYTGTSGRAHEQF
TRBJ2-1 TRBV7-9 ASSLTAGASSSYNEQF
TRBJ1-3 TRBV6-6 ASIWGTLSGNTIY
TRBJ1-5 TRBV28 ASSLYRGSNQPQH
TRBJ2-2 TRBV18 ASSTLTNTGELF
TRBJ1-2 TRBV10-1 ASSESGRNYGYT
TRBJ2-5 TRBV24-1 ATRGQVSETQY
TRBJ2-7 TRBV11-2 ASTQGPGGSYEQY
TRBJ1-6 TRBV9 ASSGPGGARTLH
TRBJ2-3 TRBV19 ASTEWGHIGTDTQY
TRBJ1-2 TRBV28 ASREMNYGYT
TRBJ2-2 TRBV4-3 ASSQLPGQNTGELF
TRBJ1-5 TRBV30 AWSSMGQGNNQPQH
TRBJ2-7 TRBV2 ASSEVRLTYEQY
TRBJ1-2 TRBV7-2 ASSSDRGHGYT
TRBJ2-7 TRBV21-1 ASSNGTEGREQY
TRBJ1-6 TRBV6-6 ASSYFYGPGH